This T cell receptor (beta chain) was sequenced in a study of blood T cell repertoires in COVID-19. TCRdb's table, derived via immunoSEQ multiplex PCR, lists solely in-frame clones and lacks some. The data contain 200,000 or so clones, more than 70% of them singletons. Germline-derived CDR1 and CDR2 are SGHTA and FQGNSA. Trimming removed 5 bases at V and 9 bases at J, with 17 bases between. The CDR3 sequence is 14 residues long. The sequence derives from a person between 65 and 79 years old with COVID-19, enrolled during active disease. The sequenced material came from peripheral blood. The rearrangement uses TRBV7-2 and TRBJ2-1; D ambiguous. CDR3 nucleotides: TGTGCCAGCAGCCCAAACCTAGAATCGGGTGAGCAGTTCTTC. The encoded protein is CASSPNLESGEQFF.